The rows below give T cell receptor beta chains drawn from one sample of a study of blood T cells in healthy people across ages. TCRdb reanalysed the 5' RACE reads using MiXCR and keeps one entry per CDR3 protein. Of roughly 1.6 million distinct CDR3 sequences in the sample, about 31% are singletons; the top ten hold 11%. The sequenced sample was blood. These receptors originate from a woman aged 30 to 39 in good health. CDR3s leave out the opening cysteine and the closing phenylalanine or tryptophan.

j_call | v_call | cdr3_aa
TRBJ1-1 | TRBV20-1 | SARGHGRNTEAF
TRBJ1-1 | TRBV6-1 | ASSEDRSTEAF
TRBJ1-2 | TRBV7-2 | ASSLASGTEADVYGYT
TRBJ2-7 | TRBV24-1 | ATTSGGLVNEQY
TRBJ2-1 | TRBV20-1 | SASTGNNEQF
TRBJ2-5 | TRBV4-1 | ASSQAPSGMRETQY
TRBJ2-5 | TRBV18 | ASSPPSRPSGAPTQY
TRBJ2-5 | TRBV4-1 | ASSLGLPSGTQY
TRBJ2-5 | TRBV7-9 | ASSLSEGGTEY
TRBJ2-7 | TRBV28 | ASSLVSGGGTYEQY
TRBJ1-1 | TRBV30 | ARRTDDTEAF
TRBJ2-1 | TRBV18 | ASSPTDRVYNEQF
TRBJ2-1 | TRBV3-1 | VSSQDLESHEQF
TRBJ2-7 | TRBV7-2 | ASSFNRGKNEQY
TRBJ2-1 | TRBV11-3 | ASSLRQEGYNGQF
TRBJ1-5 | TRBV20-1 | SASMRGENQPQH
TRBJ1-1 | TRBV29-1 | SVEPGTGGMFSAPEAF
TRBJ2-7 | TRBV4-2 | ASSKEEGGSHEQY